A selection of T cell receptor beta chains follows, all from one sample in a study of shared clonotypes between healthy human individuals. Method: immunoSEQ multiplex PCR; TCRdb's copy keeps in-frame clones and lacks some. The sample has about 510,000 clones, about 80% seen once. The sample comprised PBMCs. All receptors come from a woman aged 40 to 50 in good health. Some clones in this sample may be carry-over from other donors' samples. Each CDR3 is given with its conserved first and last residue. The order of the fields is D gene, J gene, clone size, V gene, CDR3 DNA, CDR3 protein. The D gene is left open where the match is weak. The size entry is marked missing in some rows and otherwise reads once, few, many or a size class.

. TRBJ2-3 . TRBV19 TGTGCCAGTTCAGAGCCTAGCACAGATACGCAGTATTTT CASSEPSTDTQYF
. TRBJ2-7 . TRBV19 TGTGCCAGTAGTATGTCCGAGGGGGTCGGCGAGCAGTACTTC CASSMSEGVGEQYF
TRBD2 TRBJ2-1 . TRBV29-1 TGCAGCGTGGAACTAGCGTGGGGGAGGCGGGATGAGCAGTTCTTC CSVELAWGRRDEQFF
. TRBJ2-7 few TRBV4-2 TGTGCCAGCAGCCAAGAAGTCGAGGACAGCTCCTACGAGCAGTACTTC CASSQEVEDSSYEQYF
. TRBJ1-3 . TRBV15 TGTGCCACCAGCAGAGATTGGAACACCATATATTTT CATSRDWNTIYF
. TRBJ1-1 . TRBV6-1 TGTGCCAGCAGGGACAGATGGGACACTGAAGCTTTCTTT CASRDRWDTEAFF
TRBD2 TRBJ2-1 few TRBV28 TGTGCCAGCAGTTTGAATCCCGGGACTAGCGGGTTTGATGAGCAGTTCTTC CASSLNPGTSGFDEQFF
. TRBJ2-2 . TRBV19 TGTGCCAGTAGTATCGAACGCTCGAACACCGGGGAGCTGTTTTTT CASSIERSNTGELFF
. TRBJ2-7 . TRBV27 TGTGCCAGCAGTTCACTCCGCTCCTACGAGCAGTACTTC CASSSLRSYEQYF
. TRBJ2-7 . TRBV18 TGTGCCAGCTCAAACTCCTACGAGCAGTACTTC CASSNSYEQYF
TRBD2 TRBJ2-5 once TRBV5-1 TGCGCCAGCAGCTTGGATAGCGGGGAGACCCAGTACTTC CASSLDSGETQYF
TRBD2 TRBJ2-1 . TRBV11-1 TGTGCCAGCAGCTTAGATTATGCAGCGGGAGCATACAATGAGCAGTTCTTC CASSLDYAAGAYNEQFF
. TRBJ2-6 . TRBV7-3 TGTGCCAGCAGCTCTGGGGCCAACGTCCTGACTTTC CASSSGANVLTF
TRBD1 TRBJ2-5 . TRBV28 TGTGCCAGCAGTTTATGGGACAGGGGGCAAGAGACCCAGTACTTC CASSLWDRGQETQYF
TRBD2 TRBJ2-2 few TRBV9 TGTGCCAGCGGGGGGACTAGTGGAACTACCACCGGGGAGCTGTTTTTT CASGGTSGTTTGELFF
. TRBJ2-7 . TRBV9 TGTGCCAGCAGCGCCAACCCAGCGTTTGGCTACGAGCAGTACTTC CASSANPAFGYEQYF
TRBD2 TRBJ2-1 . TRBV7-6 TGTGCCAGCAGCTTGATGTCGGGAGGGTACAATGAGCAGTTCTTC CASSLMSGGYNEQFF
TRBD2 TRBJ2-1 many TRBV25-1 TGTGCCAGCAGTGACGCTAGCGGGACTACATCCTACAATGAGCAGTTCTTC CASSDASGTTSYNEQFF
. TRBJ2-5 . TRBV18 TGTGCCAGCTCACCGAATTTCGGAGAGACCCAGTACTTC CASSPNFGETQYF